Presented here are 14 T cell receptor beta chains from one specimen sequenced in a study of CD8 T cells in ankylosing spondylitis. Notes on the study in general: A TCR beta motif made of eight highly homologous variants seemed typical of ankylosing spondylitis blood.

No antigen is known for these receptors. Via MiXCR, TCRdb re-called the 5' RACE reads, giving one row per CDR3 protein. The sample contains a few hundred thousand distinct CDR3 sequences, 15% to 20% of which appear only once. Material: blood, either unsorted or a sorted T cell fraction (not recorded which). The receptors here all came from a male donor with ankylosing spondylitis.

This clonotype was observed a handful of times. As DNA, the CDR3 is TGTGCCAGCAGTCGCCCCAATCAGCCCCAGCATTTT. Translating it yields CASSRPNQPQHF. The chain combines TRBV28 with TRBJ1-5; D is unresolved. CDR3 size: 12 residues. V gave up 5 bases and J gave up 3 bases, with 5 bases separating them. The V gene's germline CDR1 is MDHEN and CDR2 SYDVKM.

This clonotype was counted many times. The gene calls are TRBV5-1 and TRBJ1-6, with D tentatively TRBD1 (5 bases). Trimming shortened V by 1 base and J by 5 bases, and 10 bases separated the two germline ends. CDR3 length equals 15 residues. The germline gives CDR1 SGHRS, CDR2 YFSETQ. CDR3 sequence reads: CASSLNDRDNSPLHF. CDR3 nucleotides: TGCGCCAGCAGCTTGAACGACAGAGATAATTCACCCCTCCACTTT.

This clonotype was observed a handful of times. The chain uses TRBV12-3 or TRBV12-4 and TRBJ1-4, with D possibly TRBD1 on 6 matching bases. V lost 6 bases and J 8 bases, leaving 13 bases between the germline ends. This CDR3 is built from 13 residues. CDR3 residues: CASRGALGEKLFF. The CDR3, as DNA: TGTGCCAGCAGGGGGGCACTGGGGGAAAAACTGTTTTTT.

The chain combines TRBV12-3 or TRBV12-4 with TRBJ1-4; maybe TRBD1 (5 bases). CDR3 length equals 14 residues. Between the trimmed V and J ends, which lost 5 bases and 2 bases, there was a span of 9 bases. The CDR3 region has the DNA TGTGCCAGCAGTCGGGACGGGACTAATGAAAAACTGTTTTTT. Encoded protein: CASSRDGTNEKLFF.

V and J are TRBV5-1 and TRBJ2-2; D not certain. With 3 bases removed from V and 1 base from J, the gap between germline ends came to 7 bases. The germline CDR1 and CDR2 sequences are SGHRS and YFSETQ. There are 14 residues in the CDR3. The CDR3 spells CASSWAVNTGELFF. The DNA for the CDR3 is TGCGCCAGCAGCTGGGCCGTGAACACCGGGGAGCTGTTTTTT.

This clonotype was seen a handful of times. This chain uses TRBV15 with TRBJ2-1; TRBD2 matches at 7 bases. Germline V gene lookup returns CDR1 LNHNV and CDR2 YYDKDF (reference sequence). The CDR3 is 13 amino acids. The ends lost 5 bases at V and 8 bases at J; junction bases unmatched: 6. CDR3 loop: CATSPHRGDEQFF. For the CDR3, the DNA is TGTGCCACCAGCCCCCATCGGGGGGATGAGCAGTTCTTC.

The chain recombines TRBV5-1 with TRBJ2-1; 8 nucleotides line up with TRBD2. V lost 7 bases, J lost 6 bases, and 12 bases stayed unmatched. The length of the CDR3 is 15 residues. In germline, CDR1 is SGHRS, CDR2 YFSETQ. Here the CDR3 DNA reads TGCGCCAGCCGCACACCCGGGACTAGGGCCAATGAGCAGTTCTTC. Its translation is CASRTPGTRANEQFF.

This clonotype has only a few counts. The J gene is TRBJ1-2, the V gene TRBV11-3; TRBD1 matches 7 bases. The CDR3 runs to 14 residues. Per the germline V gene, CDR1 is SGHNT and CDR2 is YENEEA. Trimming took 5 bases from V and 4 from J; bases not matched to a gene: 7. CDR3 region: CASSPQQGTYGYTF. CDR3 DNA: TGTGCCAGCAGCCCGCAACAGGGGACCTATGGCTACACCTTC.

The chain has TRBV5-5 and TRBJ2-3, with 8 bases fitting TRBD2. Unmatched junction bases numbered 3, after V lost 2 bases and J lost 1 base. The CDR3 runs 15 residues. CDR1 is SGHKS and CDR2 is YYEKEE in the germline V gene (reference sequence). The CDR3 spells CASSLTGRGTDTQYF. Here the CDR3 DNA reads TGTGCCAGCAGCTTAACCGGGAGGGGCACAGATACGCAGTATTTT.

This clonotype was recorded a few times. The chain is built from TRBV4-1 and TRBJ2-3; 7 bases align to TRBD2. V was clipped by 1 base and J by 2 bases; unmatched bases: 12. Germline V gene sequence: CDR1 MGHRA, CDR2 YSYEKL. CDR3 length equals 18 residues. The CDR3 spells CASSQVRGGAGFTDTQYF. CDR3 sequence (DNA): TGCGCCAGCAGCCAAGTACGCGGTGGAGCGGGATTCACAGATACGCAGTATTTT.

V and J are TRBV20-1 and TRBJ2-1; TRBD2 aligns across 11 bases. The germline gives CDR1 DFQATT, CDR2 SNEGSKA (reference sequence). CDR3 size: 12 residues. With V trimmed by 7 bases and J by 8 bases, 4 bases remained unmatched. The CDR3 spells CSGGTSGYEQFF. The CDR3 DNA is TGCAGTGGCGGGACTAGCGGCTATGAGCAGTTCTTC.

This chain uses TRBV4-2 with TRBJ1-2; D is unclear. The germline gives CDR1 LGHNA, CDR2 YNFKEQ. Trimming removed 1 base at V and 12 bases at J, with 15 bases between. This CDR3 is built from 13 residues. The CDR3 DNA sequence: TGTGCCAGCAGCCAAGCCAGGAGGGAGGGCCACACCTTC. It yields the protein CASSQARREGHTF.

The chain employs TRBV30 and TRBJ1-1; 10 bases fit TRBD1. This CDR3 is 12 amino acids long. Germline CDR1 GTSNPN, CDR2 SVGIG (reference sequence). V lost 7 bases to trimming and J lost 7 bases; unmatched junction nucleotides: 6. This chain's CDR3 is CASGTGVGEAFF. The CDR3 DNA reads TGTGCCTCCGGGACAGGGGTGGGTGAAGCTTTCTTT.

This rearrangement joins TRBV6-5 to TRBJ2-1; the D is unclear. Germline CDR1 MNHEY, CDR2 SVGAGI. The V and J ends lost 10 bases and 3 bases respectively, with 4 bases between them. The CDR3 sequence is 10 residues long. The CDR3 coding sequence is TGTGCCAATGGCTACAATGAGCAGTTCTTC. Translation: CANGYNEQFF.